This T cell receptor (beta chain) appears in the sequencing data of a study of T cell responses to AZD1222 COVID-19 vaccine. V was shortened by 0 bases and J by 3 bases, with 15 bases between the two germline ends. CDR3 length: 16 amino acids. Germline V gene sequence: CDR1 SGHRS, CDR2 YFSETQ. General study results and limits: Seropositive at baseline were only six or seven AZD1222 recipients.

The method was immunoSEQ multiplex PCR; TCRdb's version includes in-frame clones alone and lacks a portion of them. Here the sample spans 100,000 to 150,000 clones, 88% being singletons. A remark on this clone: Its antigen is as yet unknown.

The receptor comes from an adult in good health. The chain couples TRBV5-1 to TRBJ1-2; TRBD1 is a possible D gene (5 bases). The source was peripheral blood, collected on day 0 of AZD1222 vaccination. CDR3 DNA: TGCGCCAGCAGCTTGGCCGGGGGATCTGGGGACTATGGCTACACCTTC. It is translated as CASSLAGGSGDYGYTF.